One and the same sample provided the 9 T cell receptor beta chains below, sequenced in a study of T cell responses to AZD1222 COVID-19 vaccine. Measured with immunoSEQ multiplex PCR; TCRdb has only the in-frame clones, and not every one. The table shows 68,000 or so clones, with almost 90% occurring only once. Sample: peripheral blood, taken on day 0 of AZD1222 vaccination. These receptors originate from an adult in good health.

J is TRBJ1-2 and V is TRBV6-5; D might be TRBD1 (5 bases). The CDR3 totals 15 residues. V was trimmed by 4 bases and J by 0 bases, leaving 12 bases between them. Germline CDR1 is MNHEY and CDR2 is SVGAGI. CDR3 residues: CASSSPDSANYGYTF. In nucleotides, the CDR3 is TGTGCCAGCAGTTCCCCCGACAGCGCTAACTATGGCTACACCTTC.

This clone has a handful of counts. J is TRBJ1-5 and V is TRBV18; weak D call: TRBD1 (5 bases). V was cut by 1 base and J by 8 bases, with 12 bases left in between. The CDR3 loop spans 14 amino acids. The germline V gene has CDR1 KGHSH and CDR2 LQKENI. CDR3 bases: TGTGCCAGCTCACCACAAGCAGGGTTGGAGCCCCAGCATTTT. This translates into CASSPQAGLEPQHF.

The chain combines TRBV19 with TRBJ2-4; D ambiguous. Germline CDR1 is LNHDA and CDR2 is SQIVND (reference sequence). V was clipped by 3 bases and J by 2 bases, with 14 bases between them. The CDR3 contains 16 residues. Here the CDR3 reads CASSIQDSSTKNIQYF. CDR3 DNA sequence: TGTGCCAGTAGTATTCAGGATAGCAGTACCAAAAACATTCAGTACTTC.

The V gene is TRBV4-2, the J gene TRBJ2-1, with 10 bases matching TRBD2. The CDR3 is 16 residues long. The V gene's germline CDR1 is LGHNA and CDR2 YNFKEQ. The trim removed 3 bases at V and 4 bases at J, leaving 6 bases unmatched. This chain's CDR3 is CASSQNLAGAYNEQFF. CDR3 sequence (DNA): TGTGCCAGCAGCCAGAATCTAGCGGGAGCTTACAATGAGCAGTTCTTC.

V gene TRBV2 combines with J gene TRBJ2-3; D not certain. The CDR3 has 16 amino acids. The germline gives CDR1 SNHLY, CDR2 FYNNEI. V was pared by 4 bases and J by 0 bases, with 14 bases between. The DNA of the CDR3 is TGTGCCAGCAGTGTCCCCACATACGGGAGCACAGATACGCAGTATTTT. It is translated as CASSVPTYGSTDTQYF. The full variable domain, its missing parts supplied by reference TRBV2 and TRBJ2-3, is EPEVTQTPSHQVTQMGQEVILRCVPISNHLYFYWYRQILGQKVEFLVSFYNNEISEKSEIFDDQFSVERPDGSNFTLKIRSTKLEDSAMYFCASSVPTYGSTDTQYFGPGTRLTVL.

The gene calls are TRBV29-1 and TRBJ2-3; TRBD1 or TRBD2 may be the D gene (5 bases each). This CDR3 is built from 14 residues. Germline lookup yields CDR1 SQVTM and CDR2 ANQGSEA. V was trimmed by 3 bases and J by 1 base, leaving 11 bases between them. The CDR3 DNA reads TGCAGCGTTGAGAGAGGGGTCGGCACAGATACGCAGTATTTT. This translates into CSVERGVGTDTQYF.

V and J are TRBV6-4 and TRBJ1-5, with D unresolved. The length of the CDR3 is 16 residues. V lost 0 bases, J lost 9 bases, and 18 bases lay in between. Germline-derived CDR1 and CDR2 are MRHNA and SNTAGT. Written as DNA, the CDR3 is TGTGCCAGCAGTGACTCCTCCCCCGCAGACCGTCGGCCCCAGCATTTT. Translating it yields CASSDSSPADRRPQHF.

This clone was seen just once. The rearrangement links TRBV7-9 to TRBJ2-5; 10 positions agree with TRBD2. V trimming: 8 bases; J trimming: 7 bases; junction bases outside the gene matches: 13. The CDR3 totals 15 residues. Germline CDR1 and CDR2: SEHNR and FQNEAQ (reference sequence). DNA for the CDR3: TGTGCCAGCGACTCACTAGCGGGATCCGTGGGGACCCAGTACTTC. This gives the protein CASDSLAGSVGTQYF.

The chain employs TRBV7-2 and TRBJ2-4; no definite D call. CDR3 length: 12 amino acids. Trimming shortened V by 0 bases and J by 6 bases, and 3 bases separated the two germline ends. Germline CDR1 reads SGHTA; CDR2 reads FQGNSA. The CDR3 reads CASSLAANIQYF. DNA for the CDR3: TGTGCCAGCAGCTTAGCGGCAAACATTCAGTACTTC.